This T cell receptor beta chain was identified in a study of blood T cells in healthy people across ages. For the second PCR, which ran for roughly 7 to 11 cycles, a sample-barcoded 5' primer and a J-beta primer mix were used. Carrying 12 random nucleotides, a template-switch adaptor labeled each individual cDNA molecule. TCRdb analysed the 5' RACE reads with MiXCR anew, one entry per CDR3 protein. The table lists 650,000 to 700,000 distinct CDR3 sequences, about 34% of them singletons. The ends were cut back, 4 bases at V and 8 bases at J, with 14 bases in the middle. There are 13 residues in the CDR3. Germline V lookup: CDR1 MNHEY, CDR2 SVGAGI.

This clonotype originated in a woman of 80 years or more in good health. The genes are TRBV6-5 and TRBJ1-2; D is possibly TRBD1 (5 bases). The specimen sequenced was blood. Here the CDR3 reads CASSSSGGRGYTF. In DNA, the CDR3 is TGTGCCAGCAGTTCCTCGGGGGGACGAGGCTACACCTTC.